This T cell receptor (beta chain) was observed in a study of post-analysis software for immune sequencing data. Findings and caveats of the study: Controls showed lower frequencies than patients for roughly five TRBV segments, and TRBV5-6, TRBV5-1 and TRBV20-1 were among these.

This clonotype was recorded a few times. No antigen is known for it. Unique molecular identifiers had been added to the TCR beta cDNA libraries. TCRdb independently ran MiXCR on the PCR reads; one entry per CDR3 protein. The top ten clones hold 11% of a sample with almost 700,000 distinct CDR3 sequences, 55% to 70% of them seen once. CDR1 is LGHDT and CDR2 is YNNKEL in the germline V gene (reference sequence). The length of the CDR3 is 14 residues. With 4 bases clipped from V and 4 bases from J, the junction kept 4 bases outside the gene matches. This sequence originates from a girl aged 2-10 years with multiple sclerosis. V usage is TRBV3-1 and J usage is TRBJ2-3; 8 nucleotides match TRBD1. The sequenced material came from blood. The CDR3 nucleotides are TGTGCCAGCAGCCCGGGACAGGCCTCAGATACGCAGTATTTT. Translated, it gives CASSPGQASDTQYF.